Reported below is one TCR beta chain. What it recognizes is unknown. This sample is part of a study of persistence of HIV-infected CD4 T cells. On the study more broadly: Two participants gave one leukapheresis sample; others gave up to about 200 mL blood repeatedly. Whole-study findings and limits: Compared with CD3/CD28-stimulated cells, CMV- and Gag-responding cells showed lower TCRbeta richness.

The immunoSEQ assay was version 4, run in survey mode. Generated by immunoSEQ multiplex PCR, the TCRdb table keeps only in-frame clones and is missing some. The sample has more than 35,000 clones; approximately 91% are singletons. This nonspecific control used anti-CD3/anti-CD28 bead stimulation of CD4+ T cells. CD4+ T cells upregulating both CD40 ligand and CD69 were sorted as responding cells. Adults with HIV-1 started suppressive ART while chronically infected. This clonotype was sampled from an adult man with HIV who was CMV-seropositive. The sample in question was CD4+ T cells sorted from PBMCs after approximately 19-hour stimulation, obtained from a patient who received antiretroviral therapy.

CDR3 residues: CASSVAPSTDTQYF. The CDR3 nucleotides are TGTGCCAGTAGTGTAGCGCCCAGCACAGATACGCAGTATTTT. The chain recombines TRBV19 with TRBJ2-3, with a possible D match to TRBD2 (5 bases). V lost 5 bases and J 0 bases, leaving 9 bases between the germline ends. The CDR3 has 14 amino acids. The germline V gene encodes CDR1 LNHDA and CDR2 SQIVND (reference sequence).